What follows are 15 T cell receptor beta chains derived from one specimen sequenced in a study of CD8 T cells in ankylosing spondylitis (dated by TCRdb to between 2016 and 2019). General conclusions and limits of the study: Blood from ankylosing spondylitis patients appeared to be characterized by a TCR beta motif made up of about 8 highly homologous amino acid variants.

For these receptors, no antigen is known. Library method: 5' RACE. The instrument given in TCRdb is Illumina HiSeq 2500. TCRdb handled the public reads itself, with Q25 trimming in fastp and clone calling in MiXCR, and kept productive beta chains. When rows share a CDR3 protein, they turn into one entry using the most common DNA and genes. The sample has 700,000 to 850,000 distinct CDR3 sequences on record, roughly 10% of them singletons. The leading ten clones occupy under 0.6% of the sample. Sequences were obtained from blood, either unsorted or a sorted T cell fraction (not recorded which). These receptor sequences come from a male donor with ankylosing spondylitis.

This CDR3 reads CASSVRPVSNTEAFF. The CDR3 DNA is TGTGCCAGCAGCGTTCGACCAGTCTCTAACACTGAAGCTTTCTTT. The V call is TRBV9, the J call TRBJ1-1; D gene ambiguous. The CDR3 extends over 15 amino acids. The germline gives CDR1 SGDLS, CDR2 YYNGEE. With 2 bases removed from V and 2 bases from J, the gap between germline ends came to 13 bases. The complete variable domain, with remaining parts taken from reference TRBV9 and TRBJ1-1, reads DSGVTQTPKHLITATGQRVTLRCSPRSGDLSVYWYQQSLDQGLQFLIQYYNGEERAKGNILERFSAQQFPDLHSELNLSSLELGDSALYFCASSVRPVSNTEAFFGQGTRLTVV.

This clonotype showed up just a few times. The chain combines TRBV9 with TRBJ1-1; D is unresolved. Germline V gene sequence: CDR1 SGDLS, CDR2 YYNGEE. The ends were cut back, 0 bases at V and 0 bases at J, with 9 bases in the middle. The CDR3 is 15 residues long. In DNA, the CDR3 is TGTGCCAGCAGCGTAGTTGAGGGCGTGAACACTGAAGCTTTCTTT. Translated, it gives CASSVVEGVNTEAFF. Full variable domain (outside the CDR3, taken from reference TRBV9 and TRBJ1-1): DSGVTQTPKHLITATGQRVTLRCSPRSGDLSVYWYQQSLDQGLQFLIQYYNGEERAKGNILERFSAQQFPDLHSELNLSSLELGDSALYFCASSVVEGVNTEAFFGQGTRLTVV.

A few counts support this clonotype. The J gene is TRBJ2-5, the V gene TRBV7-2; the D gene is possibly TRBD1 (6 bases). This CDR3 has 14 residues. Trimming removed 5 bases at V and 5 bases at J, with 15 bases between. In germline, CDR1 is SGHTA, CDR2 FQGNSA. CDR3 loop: CASSKQGQRETQYF. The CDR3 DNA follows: TGTGCCAGCAGCAAACAGGGTCAAAGGGAGACCCAGTACTTC.

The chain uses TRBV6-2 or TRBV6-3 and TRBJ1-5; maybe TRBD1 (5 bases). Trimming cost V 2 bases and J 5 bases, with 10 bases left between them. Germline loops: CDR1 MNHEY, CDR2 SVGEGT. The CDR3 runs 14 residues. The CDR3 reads CASSYPGRYQPQHF. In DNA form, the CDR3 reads TGTGCCAGCAGTTACCCAGGGCGGTATCAGCCCCAGCATTTT.

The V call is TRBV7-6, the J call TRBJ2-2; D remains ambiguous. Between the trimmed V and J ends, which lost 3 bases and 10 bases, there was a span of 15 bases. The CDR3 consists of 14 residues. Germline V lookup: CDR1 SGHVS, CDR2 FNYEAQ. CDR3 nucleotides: TGTGCCAGCAGCTTGTCGCCCGCGTTGGCGGAGCTGTTTTTT. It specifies CASSLSPALAELFF.

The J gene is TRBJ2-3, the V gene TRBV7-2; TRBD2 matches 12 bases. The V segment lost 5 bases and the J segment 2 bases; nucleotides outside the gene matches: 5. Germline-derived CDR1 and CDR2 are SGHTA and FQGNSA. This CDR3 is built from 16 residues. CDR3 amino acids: CASSPGLAGYTDTQYF. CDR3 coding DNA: TGTGCCAGCAGCCCCGGACTAGCGGGGTACACAGATACGCAGTATTTT.

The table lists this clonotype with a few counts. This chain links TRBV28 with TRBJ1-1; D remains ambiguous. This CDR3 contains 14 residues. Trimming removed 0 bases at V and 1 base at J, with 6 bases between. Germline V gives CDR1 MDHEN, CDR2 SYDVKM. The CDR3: CASSLWTSNTEAFF. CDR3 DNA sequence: TGTGCCAGCAGTTTATGGACATCGAACACTGAAGCTTTCTTT.

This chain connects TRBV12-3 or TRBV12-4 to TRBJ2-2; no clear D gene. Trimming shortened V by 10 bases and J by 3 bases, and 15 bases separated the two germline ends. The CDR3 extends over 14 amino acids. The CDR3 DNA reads TGTGCCACCCGTGGGGATAGTGACACCGGGGAGCTGTTTTTT. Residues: CATRGDSDTGELFF.

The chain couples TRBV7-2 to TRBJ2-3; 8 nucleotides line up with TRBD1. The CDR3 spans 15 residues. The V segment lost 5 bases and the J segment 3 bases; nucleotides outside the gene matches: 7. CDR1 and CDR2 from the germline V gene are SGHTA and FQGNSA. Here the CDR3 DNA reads TGTGCCAGCAGCCCGACAGGGGTCCTAACAGATACGCAGTATTTT. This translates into CASSPTGVLTDTQYF.

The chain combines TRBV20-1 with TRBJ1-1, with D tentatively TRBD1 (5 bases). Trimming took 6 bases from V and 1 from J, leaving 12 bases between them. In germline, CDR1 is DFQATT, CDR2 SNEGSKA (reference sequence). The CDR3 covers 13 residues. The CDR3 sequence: CSAKKDRNTEAFF. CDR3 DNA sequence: TGCAGTGCCAAGAAAGACAGGAACACTGAAGCTTTCTTT.

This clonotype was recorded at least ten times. The CDR3 loop is CASSYGGSYNSPLHF. The CDR3 DNA is TGTGCCAGCAGTTACGGAGGCTCCTATAATTCACCCCTCCACTTT. The rearrangement joins TRBV6-5 to TRBJ1-6; unclear D gene. V shed 2 bases and J shed 0 bases, with 5 bases lying between them. The CDR3 is 15 residues long. The germline V gene has CDR1 MNHEY and CDR2 SVGAGI.

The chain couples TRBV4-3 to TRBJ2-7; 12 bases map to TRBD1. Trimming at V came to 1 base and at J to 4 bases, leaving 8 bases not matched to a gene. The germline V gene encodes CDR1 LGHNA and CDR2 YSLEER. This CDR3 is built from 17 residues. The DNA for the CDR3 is TGCGCCAGCAGCCAAGTTCTACCGGGACAGGGGGCTTACGAGCAGTACTTC. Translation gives CASSQVLPGQGAYEQYF.

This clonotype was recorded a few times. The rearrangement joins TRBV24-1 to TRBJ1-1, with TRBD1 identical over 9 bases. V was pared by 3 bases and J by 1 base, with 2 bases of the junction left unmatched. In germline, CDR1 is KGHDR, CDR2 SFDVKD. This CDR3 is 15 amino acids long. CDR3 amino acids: CATSDPDRGNTEAFF. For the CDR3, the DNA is TGTGCCACCAGTGATCCGGACAGGGGGAACACTGAAGCTTTCTTT.

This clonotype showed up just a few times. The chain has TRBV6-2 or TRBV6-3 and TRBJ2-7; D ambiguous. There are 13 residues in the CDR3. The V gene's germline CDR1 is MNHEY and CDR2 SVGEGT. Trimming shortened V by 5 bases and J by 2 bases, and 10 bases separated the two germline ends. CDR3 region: CASSPRTPYEQYF. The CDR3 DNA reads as TGTGCCAGCAGTCCCAGGACCCCCTACGAGCAGTACTTC.

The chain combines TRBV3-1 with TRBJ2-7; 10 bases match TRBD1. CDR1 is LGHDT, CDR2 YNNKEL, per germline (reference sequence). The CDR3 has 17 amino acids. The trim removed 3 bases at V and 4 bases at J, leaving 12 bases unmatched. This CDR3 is CASSQRRAGTGAYEQYF. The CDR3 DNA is TGTGCCAGCAGCCAGAGAAGAGCCGGGACAGGGGCTTACGAGCAGTACTTC.